This TCR beta chain was sequenced for a study of cytomegalovirus exposure and HLA in healthy donors (dated by TCRdb to between 2016 and 2019). Notes on the research overall: An earlier analysis of roughly 570 of the donors reported 250 to 350 Gb of sequence data and 100 million to 120 million unique TCR beta sequences obtained from about 180 million T cells. An early release covering around 630 HLA-typed donors comprised 250 to 350 gigabases of sequencing data and about 90 million unique TCR sequences. Of the 350 to 450 genotyped donors, 65% to 90% were placed in the genetic ancestry cluster associated with self-reported Caucasian donors. The aim of the study was to test whether cataloging public T cell receptors could identify signatures of past pathogen exposure. Using immunosequencing, the study profiled T cell repertoires from around 680 subjects and related those repertoires to cytomegalovirus serostatus. A separate validation cohort of 100 to 150 different subjects was used in addition to the approximately 670-subject first cohort. High-throughput TCR immunosequencing, statistical association of individual TCRs with disease status, and machine learning were combined to predict cytomegalovirus infection status. To study patterns of TCR occurrence, a later analysis re-analyzed previously published TCR beta repertoires from more than 550 donors and added high-resolution HLA genotyping. In the later analysis, no new phenotypic data were used to find candidate immune exposures; instead, reliance was placed on TCR beta sequences and their occurrence across donors. To decide whether each TCR beta V gene segment behaved as functional or pseudogenic, an earlier analysis of 587 of the donors relied on high-throughput TCR beta sequencing. Donor age, sex, ethnicity and CMV serostatus were collected together with the repertoire data. A later genetic analysis used genome-wide SNP genotypes for about 60% of the roughly 700 donors, treating that subset as a discovery cohort. Every discovery cohort repertoire had been produced on one sequencing platform. Class I and class II HLA loci were covered by the typing at four-digit resolution. The number of donors typed differed by locus, with roughly 620-630 for A, B, C, DRB1 and DQB1, over 500 for DQA1, 600 to 610 for DPA1, and some 440 for DPB1. Because of strong linkage in the cohort, roughly five DR-DQ haplotypes were treated as single units for association and clustering. Among almost 400 genotyped donors of the cohort, an average of around 240,000 unique TCR beta nucleotide sequences were sequenced per donor, roughly 20% of them non-productive. What the study reported, not specific to this receptor: In an earlier analysis of some 550 of the donors, most TCR beta V segments were observed in productive rearrangements about 90% or about 30% of the time, broadly matching IMGT annotations. Linkage disequilibrium might explain the correlated functional status among segregating V segments, but an unknown experimental factor could not be ruled out. A few of the identified cytomegalovirus-associated TCR beta chains were confirmed in vitro to be specific for cytomegalovirus antigens. The only immune exposure information available for the cohort was CMV serostatus. Because counts were too low, approximately 18 rarely observed V segments, including chromosome 9 orphons, were excluded from the earlier analysis of some 590 of the donors. According to a later analysis, most CMV-associated TCR beta chains appeared to be HLA-restricted, and the HLA associations seemed to be driven largely by CMV exposure. Compared with the 666-donor mean, donors in an Asian-associated ancestry cluster had fewer N-insertions in productive TCRs, according to a later genetic analysis. In the study, about 150 TCR beta chains were listed as associated with cytomegalovirus. A further reported finding was that TCR beta sequences accurately predicted the HLA-A and HLA-B alleles for most subjects in the first cohort. In a later analysis, TCR association rates were found to vary across HLA loci, with the most associated TCRs seen for DRB1 alleles and the fewest for HLA-C alleles. Some IMGT-functional V segments, including TRBV6-2 and TRBV6-3, could not be distinguished by the 87-base-pair reads and were therefore excluded. A later analysis found that HLA-associated TCR beta chains were more clonally expanded and had lower generation probabilities than equally common non-associated chains. In this cohort, only TCR beta chains were sequenced, and detectable features were limited by the absence of alpha or paired-chain data. According to a later analysis, parvovirus B19, influenza, CMV and Epstein-Barr virus appeared linked to several top co-occurrence clusters. A cluster of highly shared sequence variants was judged likely to be a technical artifact of the sequencing pipeline. In a later analysis, around 15,000 TCR beta sequences were associated with specific HLA alleles at a false discovery rate of 0.05. Roughly uniform sequencing depth across donors was assumed in presence/absence analyses, although this assumption may not hold. An association between a missense DCLRE1C variant and V-gene and J-gene trimming of TCR beta chains was found in a later genetic analysis and replicated in an independent cohort. The authors suggested that the approach could potentially be generalized to other disease states and immunological phenotypes. Because HLA typing was missing for some donors at each locus, association tests included only the typed subset. Assigning TCR associations to individual alleles was difficult when HLA alleles, especially DR and DQ, strongly co-occurred. In both the original and validation cohorts, the classifier was reported to diagnose cytomegalovirus status with high specificity and sensitivity. Most TCR sequences were seen in very few donors, while some public TCRs were found in many individuals.

With regard to this clone: Its antigen remains unidentified. One base away there is no much larger clone; base qualities are not given.

The library was obtained by the immunoSEQ multiplex PCR assay. The multiplex PCR relied on a mix of 60 forward primers for TCR Vbeta segments and 13 reverse primers for TCR Jbeta segments. A multiplex PCR assay on genomic DNA amplified the CDR3 region of rearranged TCR beta genes. Amplified TCR beta libraries were sequenced as 87-base-pair reads on the Illumina HiSeq System. Under the source paper's analysis protocol: Across the roughly 640 repertoires, a later analysis counted 60 million to 90 million unique TCR beta chains, roughly 11 million of which were shared by at least two donors. Raw reads were error-corrected and collapsed into unique sequences by a nearest-neighbor algorithm in which closely related sequences were merged to remove PCR and sequencing errors. Alignment of CDR3 sequences to IMGT reference sequences was used to assign V, D and J gene segments. Each retained sequence needed at least a six-nucleotide match to both a V gene segment and a J gene segment. Rearrangements were classified as productive when the CDR3 lacked stop codons and remained in frame with V and J, and all other rearrangements were classified as non-productive. CDR3 was defined according to IMGT convention as the region running from the second conserved V-encoded cysteine to the conserved J-encoded phenylalanine. The earlier analysis of about 570 of the donors excluded any sequence lacking an unambiguous match to a single V gene segment. In an earlier analysis of some 590 of the donors, a V segment was called functional when productive rearrangements were above 56.7%, and segregating when the standard deviation between donors exceeded 5%. A statistical classification framework was developed to diagnose cytomegalovirus status using the catalog of TCR beta chain sequences. V and J gene assignment, in a later analysis, came from comparing TCR nucleotide sequences with IMGT/GENE-DB human TR gene sequences. In a later analysis, CDR3 sequences and most-parsimonious VDJ recombination scenarios were assigned using the TCRdist pipeline. In a later analysis, each TCR beta chain was defined by its CDR3 amino acid sequence together with its V-gene family, and reads lacking a unique V-gene family were excluded. A later analysis removed 500 to 600 highly shared, low-generation-probability nucleotide sequences to deal with suspected cross-contamination and a sequencing artifact. In a later analysis, a clonal expansion index for each public chain was calculated from normalized within-repertoire ranks of inferred template counts. In a later analysis, generation probabilities were computed using a VDJ recombination model fitted to out-of-frame rearrangements, and the results were checked against IGoR. In a later analysis, hypergeometric tests were used to score TCR-TCR, TCR-HLA and TCR-CMV co-occurrence, with a repertoire-size bias correction applied to TCR pairs. A later analysis estimated false discovery rates by permuting HLA or CMV assignments 20 times. In a later analysis, co-occurring TCRs were grouped using DBSCAN, and TCRdist sequence similarity was added for clustering within HLA-allele-positive subsets. Co-occurrence clustering excluded repertoires with fewer than 30,000 or more than 120,000 public chains, plus five with anomalous nucleotide sharing. TCRdb retrieved this table from immuneACCESS and kept in-frame rearrangements only. Not all clones are present; in checked studies, unresolved V genes account for under half, and no reason is known for the remainder. V, J and clone size reflect that table, while D and trimming were determined from the DNA. This sample is represented by about 160,000 clones; roughly 80% of them were singletons. The top ten clonotypes cover roughly 7.6% of the sample.

The cohort comprised approximately 700 healthy bone marrow donors. At the time of sampling, all cohort members were nominally healthy, though unrecorded immune exposures were likely present. The donor was CMV seropositive and belonged to the group of 250 to 300 seropositive cohort members. Every donor gave a peripheral blood sample, and the peripheral blood mononuclear cells from that sample were used for TCR beta sequencing. The Qiagen DNeasy Blood Extraction Kit was used to extract genomic DNA from the blood cell samples. Reading from cysteine to phenylalanine, the CDR3 counts 14 amino acids. Only the CDR3 DNA stays, 42 bases, in frame from base 1. Between the V and J ends, shortened by 2 bases and 3 bases respectively, the junction contains 8 bases. CDR1 is given as SGHAT and CDR2 as FQDESV, both from the germline V gene (reference sequence).

The rearrangement combines TRBV11-1 with TRBJ1-3; no D gene is confidently identified. The TCR was taken from a young woman in good health and CMV-seropositive. Sequenced: PBMCs. Here is the DNA: TGTGCCAGCAGCTTATCGGCGGTTGGAAACACCATATATTTT. Its protein reads: CASSLSAVGNTIYF.